Listed below are T cell receptor beta chains from one sample, sequenced in a study of identical twins. One entry per CDR3 protein results from TCRdb running MiXCR on the 5' RACE reads. The repertoire includes 550,000 to 700,000 distinct CDR3 sequences, 7.5% to 10% of them detected once, and around 3% sits in the top ten. This same sample was also taken into another study, of yellow fever vaccine responses in identical twins.

The sample was PBMCs. These receptors came from a woman under 30 in good health. Each CDR3 is given with its conserved first and last residue. Each record gives: V gene, CDR3 length, J gene, D gene, clone size, CDR3 protein, CDR3 DNA. A D gene is named only where the DNA matches it firmly. Clone size appears in some rows only: once, few, many, or a class for an expanded clone.

v_call: TRBV5-1; cdr3_length: 15; j_call: TRBJ2-1; d_call: TRBD2; clone_size: few; cdr3_aa: CASSPGGGGANEQFF; cdr3_nt: TGCGCCAGCAGCCCCGGGGGCGGGGGGGCCAATGAGCAGTTCTTC
v_call: TRBV5-1; cdr3_length: 14; j_call: TRBJ2-3; d_call: -; clone_size: many; cdr3_aa: CASSVSTSGDTQYF; cdr3_nt: TGCGCCAGCAGCGTATCCACTTCGGGAGATACGCAGTATTTT
v_call: TRBV5-1; cdr3_length: 13; j_call: TRBJ2-5; d_call: -; clone_size: many; cdr3_aa: CASSLVRGKTQYF; cdr3_nt: TGCGCCAGCAGCTTGGTGCGTGGGAAGACCCAGTACTTC
v_call: TRBV7-2; cdr3_length: 17; j_call: TRBJ2-1; d_call: -; clone_size: -; cdr3_aa: CASSSQWGGGNHNEQFF; cdr3_nt: TGTGCCAGCAGCTCCCAGTGGGGCGGCGGGAACCACAATGAGCAGTTCTTC
v_call: TRBV2; cdr3_length: 14; j_call: TRBJ1-5; d_call: TRBD1; clone_size: -; cdr3_aa: CASSAGDRSRPQHF; cdr3_nt: TGTGCCAGCAGCGCGGGGGACAGGAGTCGGCCCCAGCATTTT
v_call: TRBV10-3; cdr3_length: 12; j_call: TRBJ1-1; d_call: -; clone_size: few; cdr3_aa: CAISVSGTEAFF; cdr3_nt: TGTGCCATCAGTGTATCTGGCACTGAAGCTTTCTTT
v_call: TRBV6-5; cdr3_length: 19; j_call: TRBJ1-6; d_call: -; clone_size: few; cdr3_aa: CASSYAIDGVKGYNSPLHF; cdr3_nt: TGTGCCAGCAGTTACGCCATCGATGGGGTGAAGGGTTATAATTCACCCCTCCACTTT
v_call: TRBV24-1; cdr3_length: 14; j_call: TRBJ1-2; d_call: -; clone_size: few; cdr3_aa: CATSETGTNYGYTF; cdr3_nt: TGTGCCACCAGTGAAACCGGGACAAACTATGGCTACACCTTC
v_call: TRBV10-2; cdr3_length: 13; j_call: TRBJ2-2; d_call: -; clone_size: many; cdr3_aa: CASKTGNTGELFF; cdr3_nt: TGCGCCAGCAAGACAGGGAACACCGGGGAGCTGTTTTTT
v_call: TRBV9; cdr3_length: 15; j_call: TRBJ2-7; d_call: -; clone_size: many; cdr3_aa: CASSAQGSRAYEQYF; cdr3_nt: TGTGCCAGCAGCGCCCAGGGGAGTCGGGCCTACGAGCAGTACTTC
v_call: TRBV19; cdr3_length: 14; j_call: TRBJ2-7; d_call: -; clone_size: few; cdr3_aa: CASSMWQGGNEQYF; cdr3_nt: TGTGCCAGTAGTATGTGGCAGGGGGGAAACGAGCAGTACTTC
v_call: TRBV12-3/TRBV12-4; cdr3_length: 15; j_call: TRBJ2-7; d_call: TRBD2; clone_size: many; cdr3_aa: CASSFSAGGYYEQYF; cdr3_nt: TGTGCCAGCAGTTTTTCGGCGGGGGGATACTACGAGCAGTACTTC
v_call: TRBV12-3/TRBV12-4; cdr3_length: 17; j_call: TRBJ2-3; d_call: -; clone_size: few; cdr3_aa: CASSFRLGGAQGDTQYF; cdr3_nt: TGTGCCAGCAGTTTTCGGCTGGGCGGGGCCCAGGGAGATACGCAGTATTTT
v_call: TRBV5-1; cdr3_length: 13; j_call: TRBJ1-1; d_call: -; clone_size: many; cdr3_aa: CASSLLGGTEAFF; cdr3_nt: TGCGCCAGCAGCTTGCTGGGGGGCACTGAAGCTTTCTTT
v_call: TRBV28; cdr3_length: 15; j_call: TRBJ2-5; d_call: -; clone_size: -; cdr3_aa: CASSLGLILKETQYF; cdr3_nt: TGTGCCAGCAGTTTAGGTCTGATTCTAAAAGAGACCCAGTACTTC
v_call: TRBV4-2; cdr3_length: 17; j_call: TRBJ2-1; d_call: TRBD2; clone_size: many; cdr3_aa: CASSQDFGLGAHNEQFF; cdr3_nt: TGTGCCAGCAGCCAAGATTTCGGACTAGGGGCCCACAATGAGCAGTTCTTC